Shown below are 18 T cell receptor beta chains from a single sample sequenced in a study of blood T cell repertoires in COVID-19. Libraries were prepared by immunoSEQ multiplex PCR; TCRdb keeps only in-frame clonotypes and omits some of them. The sample has some 150,000 clones; 85% to 90% are singletons. Sequenced sample: peripheral blood. Receptors were obtained from a woman of 80 years or more with acute or convalescent COVID-19.

The CDR3 loop reads CASSRTAGGEETQYF. The CDR3 DNA is TGCGCCAGCAGCCGCACGGCGGGGGGCGAAGAGACCCAGTACTTC. This rearrangement joins TRBV5-1 to TRBJ2-5; TRBD2 matches at 8 bases. The CDR3 loop spans 15 amino acids. CDR1 and CDR2 from the germline V gene are SGHRS and YFSETQ. J gave up 3 bases and V 4 bases, and 8 bases lay outside the gene matches.

The chain recombines TRBV5-1 with TRBJ2-7; 11 positions agree with TRBD1. The CDR3 totals 14 residues. The germline V gene encodes CDR1 SGHRS and CDR2 YFSETQ. V lost 4 bases, J lost 4 bases, and 4 bases stayed unmatched. The CDR3 DNA follows: TGCGCCAGCAGCCCCGGGACAGGGGGATACGAGCAGTACTTC. Translated, it gives CASSPGTGGYEQYF.

This rearrangement joins TRBV19 to TRBJ1-1; D unclear. The CDR3 is 11 residues long. V was cut by 6 bases and J by 3 bases, with 5 bases left in between. Germline CDR1 reads LNHDA; CDR2 reads SQIVND (reference sequence). The CDR3 coding sequence is TGTGCCAGTAGGACTTACACTGAAGCTTTCTTT. This sequence encodes CASRTYTEAFF.

The rearrangement joins TRBV7-8 to TRBJ1-5, with a possible D match to TRBD1 (5 bases). The germline V and J ends were trimmed by 5 bases and 7 bases, with 18 bases remaining between them. The CDR3 contains 15 residues. Germline V CDR1 and CDR2: SGHVS, FQNEAQ. CDR3 sequence reads: CASSAYRGEVQPQHF. Here the CDR3 DNA reads TGTGCCAGCAGCGCCTATCGGGGGGAGGTCCAGCCCCAGCATTTT.

The J gene is TRBJ1-4, the V gene TRBV6-5; the match to TRBD1 covers 8 bases. Germline V gives CDR1 MNHEY, CDR2 SVGAGI. The CDR3 covers 15 residues. J was trimmed by 7 bases and V by 0 bases; bases with no gene match: 4. The CDR3 bases are TGTGCCAGCAGTTACTCGGGGACAGGAGGTGAAAAACTGTTTTTT. Translated: CASSYSGTGGEKLFF.

V gene TRBV3-1 (or the pseudogene TRBV3-2) combines with J gene TRBJ2-4; tentatively, D is TRBD2 (7 bases). Trimming removed 1 base from V and 13 bases from J, with 17 bases in between. The CDR3 is 14 amino acids. Germline-derived CDR1 and CDR2 are LGHDT and YNNKEL (reference sequence). CDR3 nucleotides: TGTGCCAGCAGCCAAGTCCGGGGGGCACTCGCCCAGTACTTC. Translated: CASSQVRGALAQYF.

This clone was recorded once. The rearrangement joins TRBV18 to TRBJ1-2; TRBD1 might be the D (5 bases). Looked up from germline, CDR1 is KGHSH and CDR2 is LQKENI. Trimming stripped 3 bases from V and 3 bases from J, with 11 bases between. The CDR3 is 14 residues long. The DNA of the CDR3 is TGTGCCAGCTCACCCGACAGTTTCCACTATGGCTACACCTTC. This gives the protein CASSPDSFHYGYTF. Together with reference TRBV18 and TRBJ1-2, the CDR3 gives the full variable domain: NAGVMQNPRHLVRRRGQEARLRCSPMKGHSHVYWYRQLPEEGLKFMVYLQKENIIDESGMPKERFSAEFPKEGPSILRIQQVVRGDSAAYFCASSPDSFHYGYTFGSGTRLTVV.

The genes are TRBV5-8 and TRBJ1-5; TRBD1 aligns across 7 bases. J gave up 7 bases and V 2 bases, and 15 bases lay outside the gene matches. This CDR3 region has 17 residues. Germline V gene lookup returns CDR1 SGHTS and CDR2 YDEGEE. The chain's CDR3 is CASSFPLHRGRGQPQHF. For the CDR3, the DNA is TGTGCCAGCAGCTTCCCACTTCACAGGGGAAGGGGGCAGCCCCAGCATTTT.

The chain recombines TRBV19 with TRBJ1-1, with 9 bases identical to TRBD1. V was pared by 3 bases and J by 4 bases, with 3 bases of the junction left unmatched. From germline, CDR1 is LNHDA and CDR2 SQIVND (reference sequence). The CDR3 covers 14 residues. Here the CDR3 reads CASSIRDRVTEAFF. DNA for the CDR3: TGTGCCAGTAGTATCCGGGACAGGGTCACTGAAGCTTTCTTT. Drawing the rest from reference TRBV19 and TRBJ1-1, the complete variable domain is DGGITQSPKYLFRKEGQNVTLSCEQNLNHDAMYWYRQDPGQGLRLIYYSQIVNDFQKGDIAEGYSVSREKKESFPLTVTSAQKNPTAFYLCASSIRDRVTEAFFGQGTRLTVV.

The chain links TRBV29-1 to TRBJ2-7; 8 bases line up with TRBD1. This CDR3 is built from 13 residues. The germline CDR1 and CDR2 sequences are SQVTM and ANQGSEA. J lost 5 bases, V lost 0 bases, and 3 bases had no gene match. Here the CDR3 DNA reads TGCAGCGTTGAAGAGGACAGGGCCAACGAGCAGTACTTC. Residues: CSVEEDRANEQYF.

The CDR3 here is CASSAFPGTPQPYGYTF. The CDR3 coding sequence is TGTGCCAGCAGCGCCTTCCCTGGGACACCTCAACCCTATGGCTACACCTTC. This rearrangement joins TRBV11-2 to TRBJ1-2; D perhaps matches TRBD1 (6 bases). Germline CDR1 reads SGHAT; CDR2 reads FQNNGV. There are 17 residues in the CDR3. V was shortened by 5 bases and J by 4 bases, with 23 bases between the two germline ends. Full variable domain (missing parts from reference TRBV11-2 and TRBJ1-2): EAGVAQSPRYKIIEKRQSVAFWCNPISGHATLYWYQQILGQGPKLLIQFQNNGVVDDSQLPKDRFSAERLKGVDSTLKIQPAKLEDSAVYLCASSAFPGTPQPYGYTFGSGTRLTVV.

The chain couples TRBV6-5 to TRBJ2-1; 9 nucleotides align to TRBD1. V was pared by 7 bases and J by 3 bases, with 1 base of the junction left unmatched. CDR3 size: 13 residues. Per the germline V gene, CDR1 is MNHEY and CDR2 is SVGAGI. CDR3 amino acids: CASMGQGYNEQFF. In nucleotides, the CDR3 is TGTGCCAGCATGGGACAGGGCTACAATGAGCAGTTCTTC.

Written as DNA, the CDR3 is TGTGCCAGCAGCCAAGGCCTTCAGGGGGTCGGGGAAAAACTGTTTTTT. Translated, it gives CASSQGLQGVGEKLFF. The V call is TRBV3-1 (or the pseudogene TRBV3-2), the J call TRBJ1-4, with 7 nucleotides matching TRBD1. V shed 1 base, J shed 8 bases, and the junction held 10 bases outside the gene matches. CDR3 size: 16 residues. Germline-derived CDR1 and CDR2 are LGHDT and YNNKEL (reference sequence).

The gene calls are TRBV2 and TRBJ1-2; 9 bases are a match to TRBD1. CDR1 and CDR2 (germline): SNHLY, FYNNEI. V trimming: 7 bases; J trimming: 8 bases; junction bases outside the gene matches: 5. The CDR3 runs 12 residues. This CDR3 is CASMDRGDGYTF. CDR3 DNA: TGTGCCAGCATGGACAGGGGAGACGGCTACACCTTC.

The chain joins TRBV19 to TRBJ2-1; the match to TRBD1 covers 7 bases. Germline V CDR1 and CDR2: LNHDA, SQIVND (reference sequence). V lost 5 bases to trimming and J lost 5 bases; unmatched junction nucleotides: 6. The CDR3 contains 14 residues. The chain's CDR3 is CASSDRDTHNEQFF. In DNA, the CDR3 is TGTGCCAGTAGTGACAGGGATACCCACAATGAGCAGTTCTTC.

This chain links TRBV19 with TRBJ1-5, with a weak D call TRBD1 (5 bases). The V end lost 6 bases, the J end lost 6 bases, and 18 bases lay between the germline ends. Per germline, CDR1 LNHDA and CDR2 SQIVND (reference sequence). This CDR3 has 15 amino acids. This CDR3 is CASRSGEGRVQPQHF. The CDR3 DNA is TGTGCCAGTAGATCGGGAGAGGGGAGGGTTCAGCCCCAGCATTTT.

The genes are TRBV28 and TRBJ2-5, with 12 nucleotides matching TRBD1. The CDR3 is made up of 15 amino acids. From germline, CDR1 is MDHEN and CDR2 SYDVKM. V was clipped by 4 bases and J by 5 bases; unmatched bases: 5. For the CDR3, the DNA is TGTGCCAGCAGTTCACCGGGACAGGGGGCTGAGACCCAGTACTTC. Amino acid sequence: CASSSPGQGAETQYF.

CDR3 DNA sequence: TGTGCCAGCAGCTTGGGTGGGGCAGGAACCTCCTACGAGCAGTACTTC. Translating gives CASSLGGAGTSYEQYF. This sequence joins TRBV5-4 and TRBJ2-7; D is perhaps TRBD1 (5 bases). The CDR3 length is 16 residues. Germline CDR1 SGHNT, CDR2 YYREEE (reference sequence). Deletions cut 0 bases from V and 0 bases from J, with 13 bases between.